This T cell receptor beta chain comes out of a study of cytomegalovirus exposure and HLA in healthy donors. PCR used 60 Vbeta primers and 13 Jbeta primers. TCRdb's copy holds only in-frame clones and misses some; the assay was immunoSEQ multiplex PCR. The table has more than 200,000 clones, 70% to 90% seen once. With V trimmed by 4 bases and J by 10 bases, 14 bases remained unmatched. The CDR3 contains 17 residues. CDR1 is KGHSH, CDR2 LQKENI, per germline. The V call is TRBV18, the J call TRBJ1-6, with 9 bases lining up with TRBD1. Sequenced input: PBMCs. The receptor's source is a human donor in good health. CDR3: CASSLETGGIGGSPLHF. Written as DNA, the CDR3 is TGTGCCAGCTCACTGGAGACAGGGGGAATCGGAGGCTCACCCCTCCACTTT. Combining the CDR3 with reference TRBV18 and TRBJ1-6 gives the whole variable domain NAGVMQNPRHLVRRRGQEARLRCSPMKGHSHVYWYRQLPEEGLKFMVYLQKENIIDESGMPKERFSAEFPKEGPSILRIQQVVRGDSAAYFCASSLETGGIGGSPLHFGNGTRLTVT.